A selection of T cell receptor beta chains follows, all from one sample in a study of OX40 agonist ivuxolimab in advanced cancers. TCRdb keeps only in-frame clones here, not all; method: immunoSEQ multiplex PCR. Here the sample spans 100,000 to 150,000 clones, 85% to 95% being singletons. The sequenced sample was CD4+ or CD8+ T cells sorted from blood, obtained in a trial of the OX40 agonist ivuxolimab. These receptors were obtained from an adult with an advanced solid tumor such as melanoma, head and neck, liver or kidney cancer. Both conserved end residues are part of each CDR3.

TRBV2 | CASSSNQPQHF
TRBV11-2 | CASSLKAGAAKNIQYF
TRBV6-5 | CASSYSGDRYSYEQYF
TRBV15 | CATSSYGGYEQYF
TRBV4-3 | CASSQGYRTGSINTIYF
TRBV11-3 | CASSPKPASGTGNEQFF
TRBV4-2 | CASSQVRGDQPQHF
TRBV27 | CASSSKGRGQGISPDEQYF
TRBV15 | CATSKRVTNYGYTF
TRBV7-2 | CASSLTSGSAVATGELFF
TRBV7-2 | CASSFLAGGRTDTQYF
TRBV6-4 | CASSALNTEAFF
TRBV27 | CASSPEQGGNTEAFF
TRBV6-5 | CASSYLKTSVSYEQYF
TRBV7-3 | CASTLGFGAGELFF
TRBV6-4 | CASGGGQPTDTQYF
TRBV4-3 | CASSQGRTGGAYDGYTF
TRBV4-1 | CASSQDRGGNSPLHF
TRBV6-1 | CASIEVYSGNTIYF
TRBV6-1 | CASSARQGLYGYTF
TRBV27 | CASRPGLAEGRKTQYF
TRBV14 | CASSQSGNNEQFF
TRBV28 | CASSLLPGYTGELFF
TRBV11-3 | CASSLEPSGRFYNEQFF
TRBV19 | CASSISENIIGRTGELFF
TRBV5-4 | CASSLSGFEEKLFF
TRBV11-3 | CASSPPGTSGIEQYF